The subject of this entry is one T cell receptor (beta chain). In the authors' workflow: Reference gene primer amplification yielded estimated nucleated cell counts. Sequencing used immunoSEQ multiplex PCR; TCRdb keeps in-frame clones, though not all of them. V and J calls and clone size follow that table, whereas D and trimming were derived from the DNA. The data show more than 90,000 clones, with about nine tenths seen just once and roughly 8.2% held by the top ten. The length of the CDR3 is 13 residues. The germline V gene encodes CDR1 MDHEN and CDR2 SYDVKM. V lost 9 bases, J lost 0 bases, and 10 bases lay in between. This sample was included in a study of blood T cell repertoires in COVID-19. Study-level background: Donors in the United States, Italy and Spain gave samples during acute or convalescent COVID-19. From T cells, B-cell-depleted T cells, or PBMCs came the material, which was cDNA or gDNA.

The source is a human donor in a cohort sampled during active COVID-19. Sample: peripheral blood. The rearrangement uses TRBV28 and TRBJ2-3, with D tentatively TRBD1 (6 bases). The CDR3, as DNA: TGTGCCAGTACAGGGTTGAGCACAGATACGCAGTATTTT. Its protein product is CASTGLSTDTQYF.